The entry below describes one T cell receptor (beta chain). Its antigen is not identified. This entry is derived from a study of lymphopenia after photon versus proton radiotherapy. Broader study findings: Photon-treated patients lost naive T cells and TCR diversity; proton-treated stayed stable. A bigger post-nadir fall in TCR diversity correlated inversely with survival time in deceased patients. After lymphocyte nadir, photon-treated repertoires showed oligoclonal expansion, especially CD8+ Temra.

Libraries were prepared by immunoSEQ multiplex PCR; TCRdb keeps only in-frame clonotypes and omits some of them. The sample includes 65,000 or so clones, 87% of them seen just once. This sequence originates from an elderly man with esophageal cancer. The sample in question was peripheral blood, obtained from a patient treated with proton-based radiotherapy.

DNA of the CDR3: TGTGCCAGCAGCTTACAACAGGGTGTTGAAAAACTGTTTTTT. Translation gives CASSLQQGVEKLFF. J is TRBJ1-4 and V is TRBV7-9; a weak D match, TRBD1 (6 bases). Germline CDR1 reads SEHNR; CDR2 reads FQNEAQ (reference sequence). The CDR3 totals 14 residues. V was pared by 2 bases and J by 7 bases, with 11 bases between.